Described below is a single TCR beta chain sequence and its context. This record comes from a study of T-cell reconstitution after alpha-beta-depleted transplantation in children. Preparation of the TCRbeta library was carried out with unique molecular identifiers. MiXCR was run by TCRdb on the PCR reads, yielding one entry per CDR3 protein. This sample has hundreds of thousands of distinct CDR3 sequences, with 32% found just once. J gave up 4 bases and V 2 bases, and 0 bases lay outside the gene matches. Germline lookup yields CDR1 LNHNV and CDR2 YYDKDF (reference sequence). The length of the CDR3 is 14 residues.

Sequencing was performed on PBMCs from the stem cell graft donor, taken from the stem cell graft. The gene calls are TRBV15 and TRBJ2-1; 9 bases line up with TRBD2. This receptor was identified in a human donor who donated a stem cell graft to a child with aplastic anemia. The CDR3 region is CATSRLAGYNEQFF. The DNA of the CDR3 is TGTGCCACCAGCAGACTAGCGGGATACAATGAGCAGTTCTTC.